This T cell receptor beta chain derives from a study of CD8 T cells in Susac syndrome (dated by TCRdb to about 2019). In the study overall: Whether CD8+ T cell activation and differentiation in Susac syndrome was antigen driven was tested using repertoire sequencing. The paper as a whole reports these results and caveats: The TCR sequencing and HLA analysis was acknowledged to have included a relatively small number of individuals.

RNA was extracted using the RNeasy kit, and about 0.5 to 1 ug of the RNA was reverse transcribed with random hexamers. The immunoSEQ multiplex PCR assay, which covers 54 Vbeta and 13 Jbeta segments, was used to amplify TCR beta CDR3 regions. Bias from PCR amplification was corrected by using a synthetic template baseline for primer optimization and for computational correction. The original pipeline was this. Reads were annotated to V, D and J genes per IMGT and analyzed with immunoSEQ Analyzer, keeping only productive sequences. To calculate clonality, Shannon entropy was normalized by log2 of the number of productive unique sequences and then subtracted from one. For each patient and control, public and private clones were evaluated within the 100 most prevalent clones. A clone was defined as Susac-specific if it was absent from the healthy and MS cohorts, from some 1,100 published viral clones and from other ImmuneACCESS disease sequences. In TCRdb, the public reads were trimmed at Q25 with fastp and aligned with MiXCR, with productive beta chains retained. Rows with a matching CDR3 protein are joined into one entry that keeps the most common DNA and genes. TCRdb, not the authors, supplied the V and J calls. This sample has about 190,000 distinct CDR3 sequences in its table, and approximately 95% of those were observed once. 0.09% to 0.12% of the sample comes from the top ten.

This clonotype was seen a handful of times. Its binding antigen is unknown. One base away there is no much larger clone; base qualities are not given. From its cysteine to its phenylalanine, the CDR3 spans 12 amino acids. CDR3 DNA only is kept here, 36 bases in frame from base 1. The germline V gene (reference sequence) yields MNHEY for CDR1 and SMNVEV for CDR2. Trimming costs V 6 bases and J 6 bases, and their ends lie 11 bases apart. Peripheral blood CD8+ and CD4+ T cells from healthy donors, Susac syndrome patients and multiple sclerosis patients were profiled using high-throughput TCR beta sequencing. The healthy donors served as controls matched for age and sex. Bulk CD8+ and CD4+ T cells were purified by magnetic negative isolation, while CD8+ TEMRA cells were enriched using FACS. Blood was drawn into EDTA tubes, processed within 24 hours, and PBMCs were isolated by density gradient centrifugation. PBMCs intended for TCR sequencing were frozen in liquid nitrogen and were later thawed in a 37 degrees C water bath. Purity of sorted or isolated CD4+, CD8+ and CD8+ TEMRA cells was at least 90%.

This chain joins TRBV27 to TRBJ1-2; the D gene remains uncertain. The sequence came from a human donor in good health. The sample comprised CD4+ T cells from PBMCs. The DNA reads TGTGCCAGCAGGACGGACTGGGATGGCTACACCTTC. Its protein reads: CASRTDWDGYTF.